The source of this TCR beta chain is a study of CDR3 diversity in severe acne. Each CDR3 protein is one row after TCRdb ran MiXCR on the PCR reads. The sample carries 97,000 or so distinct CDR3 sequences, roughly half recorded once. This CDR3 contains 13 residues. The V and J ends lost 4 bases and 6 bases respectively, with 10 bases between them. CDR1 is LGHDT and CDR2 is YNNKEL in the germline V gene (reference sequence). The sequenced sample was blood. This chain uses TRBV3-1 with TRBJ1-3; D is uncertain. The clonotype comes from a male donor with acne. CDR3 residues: CASSPRRENTIYF. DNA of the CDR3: TGTGCCAGCAGCCCCCGGCGGGAAAACACCATATATTTT.